These 15 T cell receptor beta chains were sequenced from one sample in a study of blood T cell repertoires in COVID-19. Data came from immunoSEQ multiplex PCR; TCRdb stores just in-frame clones and leaves some out. In the table there are 90,000 or so clones, 65% to 90% of which are singletons. The source material was peripheral blood. These receptors were taken from a man aged 60 to 75 with acute or convalescent COVID-19.

This clone showed up just a few times. The V call is TRBV30, the J call TRBJ1-3; no reliable D call. The CDR3 loop spans 13 amino acids. The V gene lost 8 bases and the J gene lost 0 bases, with 11 bases spanning the gap. From germline, CDR1 is GTSNPN and CDR2 SVGIG (reference sequence). CDR3: CALDGSSGNTIYF. The CDR3 DNA reads as TGTGCCCTCGACGGGAGCTCTGGAAACACCATATATTTT. The full variable domain, completed using reference TRBV30 and TRBJ1-3, is SQTIHQWPATLVQPVGSPLSLECTVEGTSNPNLYWYRQAAGRGLQLLFYSVGIGQISSEVPQNLSASRPQDRQFILSSKKLLLSDSGFYLCALDGSSGNTIYFGEGSWLTVV.

The rearrangement joins TRBV9 to TRBJ2-7; 9 bases match TRBD2. The germline CDR1 and CDR2 sequences are SGDLS and YYNGEE. CDR3 length equals 17 residues. Unmatched junction bases numbered 10, after V lost 3 bases and J lost 0 bases. CDR3 residues: CASSANARLAVSYEQYF. The CDR3 coding sequence is TGTGCCAGCAGCGCCAACGCGAGACTAGCGGTCTCCTACGAGCAGTACTTC.

The genes are TRBV5-1 and TRBJ2-1; 16 bases map to TRBD2. V trimming: 3 bases; J trimming: 7 bases; junction bases outside the gene matches: 10. CDR3 length equals 18 residues. CDR1 and CDR2 (germline): SGHRS, YFSETQ. This chain's CDR3 is CASSYTGTSGGARNEQFF. In DNA, the CDR3 is TGCGCCAGCAGCTACACAGGGACTAGCGGGGGGGCCAGGAATGAGCAGTTCTTC.

The chain couples TRBV3-1 (or the pseudogene TRBV3-2) to TRBJ2-7, with 10 nucleotides matching TRBD1. V trimming: 4 bases; J trimming: 5 bases; junction bases outside the gene matches: 8. The CDR3 covers 15 residues. Germline V gives CDR1 LGHDT, CDR2 YNNKEL (reference sequence). The chain's CDR3 is CASSRVGTGVDEQYF. CDR3 sequence (DNA): TGTGCCAGCAGCCGAGTTGGGACAGGGGTCGACGAGCAGTACTTC.

CDR3 in amino acids: CASSYNTNTGELFF. The CDR3 DNA reads TGTGCCAGCAGTTACAACACGAACACCGGGGAGCTGTTTTTT. This sequence joins TRBV6-5 and TRBJ2-2, with D unclear. This CDR3 is built from 14 residues. The V gene lost 2 bases and the J gene lost 0 bases, with 4 bases spanning the gap. CDR1 and CDR2 from the germline V gene are MNHEY and SVGAGI.

The CDR3 coding sequence is TGCGCCAGCAGCCTGAGCGGGAAGGCAAGCACAGATACGCAGTATTTT. This codes for CASSLSGKASTDTQYF. The chain uses TRBV5-1 and TRBJ2-3; TRBD2 aligns across 7 bases. The V gene end was trimmed by 4 bases and the J gene end by 0 bases; junction bases not matched to a gene: 8. This CDR3 contains 16 residues. CDR1 is SGHRS and CDR2 is YFSETQ in the germline V gene. Based on the CDR3 plus reference TRBV5-1 and TRBJ2-3, the full variable domain is KAGVTQTPRYLIKTRGQQVTLSCSPISGHRSVSWYQQTPGQGLQFLFEYFSETQRNKGNFPGRFSGRQFSNSRSEMNVSTLELGDSALYLCASSLSGKASTDTQYFGPGTRLTVL.

The chain recombines TRBV30 with TRBJ2-2; 8 bases are shared with TRBD1. V was pared by 1 base and J by 6 bases, with 1 base of the junction left unmatched. The CDR3 is 13 residues long. Per germline, CDR1 GTSNPN and CDR2 SVGIG (reference sequence). The CDR3 here is CAWSEQGAGELFF. The CDR3, as DNA: TGTGCCTGGAGTGAACAGGGGGCCGGGGAGCTGTTTTTT.

The J gene is TRBJ1-4, the V gene TRBV19, with unresolved D. The V end lost 7 bases, the J end lost 2 bases, and 11 bases lay between the germline ends. CDR3 length equals 14 residues. Germline CDR1 reads LNHDA; CDR2 reads SQIVND (reference sequence). As DNA, the CDR3 is TGTGCCAGTAAACCGACTGCTACTAATGAAAAACTGTTTTTT. It yields the protein CASKPTATNEKLFF.

This sequence joins TRBV14 and TRBJ1-2; D is uncertain. The germline V and J ends were trimmed by 4 bases and 5 bases, with 17 bases remaining between them. The CDR3 runs to 15 residues. Germline values: CDR1 SGHDN, CDR2 FVKESK. CDR3 sequence (DNA): TGTGCCAGCAGCCCTACAAGCGAAGCGGGATATGGCTACACCTTC. Translating gives CASSPTSEAGYGYTF.

This chain connects TRBV9 to TRBJ2-1; tentatively, D is TRBD2 (7 bases). CDR1 is SGDLS, CDR2 YYNGEE, per germline. The CDR3 has 15 residues. The V end lost 9 bases, the J end lost 7 bases, and 23 bases lay between the germline ends. Here the CDR3 DNA reads TGTGCCACCTCACGGGGGGTCATTCAGGGGAATGAGCAGTTCTTC. Protein product: CATSRGVIQGNEQFF.

This rearrangement joins TRBV5-5 to TRBJ2-5; TRBD2 matches 11 bases. The CDR3 contains 16 residues. V was pared by 4 bases and J by 5 bases, with 10 bases of the junction left unmatched. Germline values: CDR1 SGHKS, CDR2 YYEKEE (reference sequence). The CDR3, as DNA: TGTGCCAGCAGCCAGATAGCGGGAGGGAGAGGGGAGACCCAGTACTTC. Protein: CASSQIAGGRGETQYF.

This sequence joins TRBV19 and TRBJ2-2; TRBD1 aligns across 7 bases. The germline gives CDR1 LNHDA, CDR2 SQIVND (reference sequence). The ends lost 9 bases at V and 4 bases at J; junction bases unmatched: 11. This CDR3 has 15 amino acids. CDR3 in DNA: TGTGCCAGCAACCCCGGGACAGTTTTCACCGGGGAGCTGTTTTTT. Encoded protein: CASNPGTVFTGELFF. Full variable domain (outside the CDR3, taken from reference TRBV19 and TRBJ2-2): DGGITQSPKYLFRKEGQNVTLSCEQNLNHDAMYWYRQDPGQGLRLIYYSQIVNDFQKGDIAEGYSVSREKKESFPLTVTSAQKNPTAFYLCASNPGTVFTGELFFGEGSRLTVL.

This clone came up once. This chain links TRBV6-2 or TRBV6-3 with TRBJ2-5; 7 bases map to TRBD2. The CDR3 runs 14 residues. The V gene's germline CDR1 is MNHEY and CDR2 SVGEGT. J gave up 5 bases and V 0 bases, and 3 bases lay outside the gene matches. CDR3 sequence reads: CASSYSTSLETQYF. The CDR3 DNA sequence: TGTGCCAGCAGTTACTCGACTAGCCTGGAGACCCAGTACTTC.

V and J are TRBV5-1 and TRBJ2-1; 8 bases match TRBD1. The CDR3 extends over 14 amino acids. The J segment lost 4 bases and the V segment lost 4 bases, leaving 4 bases of the junction unmatched. CDR1 is SGHRS, CDR2 YFSETQ, per germline. CDR3 residues: CASSGDRIYNEQFF. In DNA, the CDR3 is TGCGCCAGCAGCGGGGACAGGATTTACAATGAGCAGTTCTTC.

The V call is TRBV5-5, the J call TRBJ2-5, with D perhaps matching TRBD1 (5 bases). Germline values: CDR1 SGHKS, CDR2 YYEKEE (reference sequence). This CDR3 has 13 residues. Trimming took off 0 bases at V and 7 bases at J, with 10 bases between the two ends. The CDR3 region has the DNA TGTGCCAGCAGCTTGGACCCAGGGTGGACCCAGTACTTC. It is translated as CASSLDPGWTQYF.